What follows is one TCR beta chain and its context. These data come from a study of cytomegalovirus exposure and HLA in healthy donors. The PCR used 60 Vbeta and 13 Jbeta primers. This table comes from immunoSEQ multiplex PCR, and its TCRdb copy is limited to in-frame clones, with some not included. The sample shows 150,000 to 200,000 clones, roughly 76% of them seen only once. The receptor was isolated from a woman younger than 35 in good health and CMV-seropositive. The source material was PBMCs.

The DNA of the CDR3 is TGTGCCAGCAGTTTAGCGGGTCTCACAGATACGCAGTATTTT. Protein product: CASSLAGLTDTQYF. The V and J genes are TRBV28 and TRBJ2-3, with D possibly being TRBD2 (5 bases). Germline values: CDR1 MDHEN, CDR2 SYDVKM. This CDR3 spans 14 amino acids. Trimming pared 2 bases from V and 2 bases from J, leaving 8 bases between.